One sample yielded the 8 T cell receptor beta chains listed below, sequenced in a study of CD8+CD57+ T cells in acquired aplastic anemia. The authors sequenced patients whose flow cytometry had shown CD8+CD57+ cell expansion. TCR beta VDJ and CDR3 were profiled, and genomic DNA was the template. TCRdb called the reads again in MiXCR, with one record for every CDR3 protein. The table has approximately 260,000 distinct CDR3 sequences, less than 85% seen once. The sequencing input was sorted CD4+, CD8+, or CD8+CD57+ T cells (not recorded which) from PBMCs. These TCRs come from a human donor with aplastic anemia.

The chain combines TRBV12-3 or TRBV12-4 with TRBJ2-5, with D hard to call. This CDR3 spans 13 amino acids. Trimming shortened V by 0 bases and J by 4 bases, and 6 bases separated the two germline ends. The CDR3 coding sequence is TGTGCCAGCAGTTTAGCAGGGTTAGAGACCCAGTACTTC. Its protein product is CASSLAGLETQYF.

The chain recombines TRBV7-3 with TRBJ2-2; the match to TRBD1 covers 7 bases. The CDR3 sequence is 15 residues long. With 5 bases clipped from V and 3 bases from J, the junction kept 6 bases outside the gene matches. Germline V lookup: CDR1 SGHTA, CDR2 FQGTGA. CDR3 in DNA: TGTGCCAGCAGCCTCGGACAGGAGCACACCGGGGAGCTGTTTTTT. Translated: CASSLGQEHTGELFF. Filled out from reference TRBV7-3 and TRBJ2-2, the complete variable domain reads GAGVSQTPSNKVTEKGKYVELRCDPISGHTALYWYRQSLGQGPEFLIYFQGTGAADDSGLPNDRFFAVRPEGSVSTLKIQRTERGDSAVYLCASSLGQEHTGELFFGEGSRLTVL.

The chain links TRBV7-8 to TRBJ2-1; possible D gene TRBD2, 7 bases. Per germline, CDR1 SGHVS and CDR2 FQNEAQ. This CDR3 contains 14 residues. V was trimmed by 0 bases and J by 12 bases, leaving 15 bases between them. The CDR3 loop reads CASSLAGGPNTQFF. For the CDR3, the DNA is TGTGCCAGCAGCTTAGCCGGGGGGCCCAATACGCAGTTCTTC.

This clonotype was observed once. The chain couples TRBV7-8 to TRBJ2-3; D tentatively fits TRBD1 or TRBD2 (5 bases each). The CDR3 contains 16 residues. V lost 2 bases, J lost 0 bases, and 12 bases lay in between. CDR1 and CDR2 (germline): SGHVS, FQNEAQ. The CDR3 DNA sequence: TGTGCCAGCAGCTTATTGAGAGGGGCTAGCACAGATACGCAGTATTTT. It yields the protein CASSLLRGASTDTQYF.

The chain recombines TRBV19 with TRBJ1-5; D gene uncertain. This CDR3 is built from 13 residues. V gave up 6 bases and J gave up 0 bases, with 6 bases separating them. Germline assignment: CDR1 LNHDA and CDR2 SQIVND (reference sequence). The CDR3 DNA follows: TGTGCCAGTAGGTTGAATAGCAATCAGCCCCAGCATTTT. It specifies CASRLNSNQPQHF.

About this clonotype: This CDR3 fails to terminate in the conserved phenylalanine or tryptophan, so it likely reflects a read error. Because the CDR3's place on the DNA is in doubt, the DNA is left out and the CDR3 is given as listed by TCRdb. V gene TRBV7-9 combines with J gene TRBJ2-3. Germline CDR1 and CDR2: SEHNR and FQNEAQ (reference sequence). The CDR3 has 13 amino acids, counting both end residues. The CDR3: CASRDGRTDGRYY.

This clonotype was seen many times. CDR3 residues: CASSEGEQNTGELFF. The CDR3 DNA reads as TGTGCCAGCAGTGAGGGAGAGCAAAACACCGGGGAGCTGTTTTTT. The V gene is TRBV6-4, the J gene TRBJ2-2; the D gene is possibly TRBD2 (5 bases). The V gene's germline CDR1 is MRHNA and CDR2 SNTAGT. The CDR3 has 15 residues. V was cut by 3 bases and J by 2 bases, with 10 bases left in between.

V gene TRBV11-3 combines with J gene TRBJ2-7; D ambiguous. Looked up from germline, CDR1 is SGHNT and CDR2 is YENEEA. V lost 5 bases to trimming and J lost 2 bases, with 13 bases between them. CDR3 length: 14 residues. The CDR3 region is CASSVQLIAYEQYF. CDR3 in DNA: TGTGCCAGCAGCGTACAGCTGATAGCCTACGAGCAGTACTTC.